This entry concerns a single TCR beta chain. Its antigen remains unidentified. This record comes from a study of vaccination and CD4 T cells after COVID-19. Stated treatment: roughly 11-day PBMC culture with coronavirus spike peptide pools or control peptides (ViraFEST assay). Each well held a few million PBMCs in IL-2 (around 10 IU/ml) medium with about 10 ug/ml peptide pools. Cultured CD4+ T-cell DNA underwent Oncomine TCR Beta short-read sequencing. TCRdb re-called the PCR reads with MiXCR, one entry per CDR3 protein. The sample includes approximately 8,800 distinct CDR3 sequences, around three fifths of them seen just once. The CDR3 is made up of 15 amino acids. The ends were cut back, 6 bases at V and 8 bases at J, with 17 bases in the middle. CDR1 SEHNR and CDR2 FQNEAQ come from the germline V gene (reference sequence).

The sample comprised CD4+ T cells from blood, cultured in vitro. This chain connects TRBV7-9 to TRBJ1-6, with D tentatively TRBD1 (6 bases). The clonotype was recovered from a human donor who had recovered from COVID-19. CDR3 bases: TGTGCCAGCAGTCCCAGACAGGCAGTTGATTCACCCCTCCACTTT. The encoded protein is CASSPRQAVDSPLHF.